Many counts were recorded for the clone carrying this TCR beta chain. Trimming removed 6 bases at V and 0 bases at J, with 2 bases between. Per germline, CDR1 SGHAT and CDR2 FQNNGV. CDR3 length: 12 residues. TCRdb called the RACE reads again in MiXCR, with one record for every CDR3 protein. The repertoire includes 70,000 to 100,000 distinct CDR3 sequences, 6% to 9% of them detected once, and about 1.6% sits in the top ten. This entry comes from a study of human T cells and chemical hapten exposure. This sample's time point: patch test 1, 2 weeks after DPC sensitization. Noted treatment: therapeutic diphenylcyclopropenone sensitization with weekly scalp DPC.

The receptor's source is a woman in her twenties or thirties with alopecia areata. Some clones in this sample may be carry-over from other donors' samples. Sequencing used whole blood, obtained in connection with sensitization to the hapten diphenylcyclopropenone (DPC). V usage is TRBV11-2 and J usage is TRBJ2-2; D not certain. The CDR3 DNA follows: TGTGCCAGCAGAACGAACACCGGGGAGCTGTTTTTT. Residues: CASRTNTGELFF.